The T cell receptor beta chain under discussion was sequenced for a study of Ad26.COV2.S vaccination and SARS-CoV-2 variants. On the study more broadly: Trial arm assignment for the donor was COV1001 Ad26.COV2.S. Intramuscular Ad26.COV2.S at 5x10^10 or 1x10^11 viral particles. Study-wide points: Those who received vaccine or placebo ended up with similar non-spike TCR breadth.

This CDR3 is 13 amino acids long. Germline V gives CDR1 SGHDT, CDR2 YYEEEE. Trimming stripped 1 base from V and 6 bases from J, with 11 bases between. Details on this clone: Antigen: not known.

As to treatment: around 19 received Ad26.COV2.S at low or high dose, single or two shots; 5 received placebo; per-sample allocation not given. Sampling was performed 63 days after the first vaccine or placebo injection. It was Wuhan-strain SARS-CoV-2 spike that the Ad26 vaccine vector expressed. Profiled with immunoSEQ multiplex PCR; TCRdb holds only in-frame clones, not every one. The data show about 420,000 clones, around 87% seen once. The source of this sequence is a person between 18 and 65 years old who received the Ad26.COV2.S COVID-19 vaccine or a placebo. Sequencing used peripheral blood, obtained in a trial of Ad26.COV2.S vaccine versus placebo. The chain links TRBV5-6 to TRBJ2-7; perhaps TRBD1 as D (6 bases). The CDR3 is CASSLNRVSEQYF. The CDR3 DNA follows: TGTGCCAGCAGCTTGAACAGGGTGAGCGAGCAGTACTTC.